This TCR beta chain was profiled in a study of regulatory T cells in long-lasting Graves disease. Points from the study as a whole: Persistent disease was characterized by preferential usage of TRBV28, TRBJ1-2 and TRBJ2-5. Persistent-disease Graves' patients showed less TCR diversity than new cases.

Comment on this clonotype: Its antigen is not identified.

Time point defined: newly diagnosed GD, antithyroid drugs for less than 3 months. The authors made the TCR library using RNA they extracted from PBMCs. Arm-PCR with iRepertoire HTBI primers amplified the CDR3 regions for these TCR beta libraries. A single record per CDR3 protein comes from TCRdb applying MiXCR to the multiplex PCR reads. This sample carries under 800,000 distinct CDR3 sequences, approximately 15% of them seen once, and the ten largest clones take under 20%. Looked up from germline, CDR1 is DFQATT and CDR2 is SNEGSKA (reference sequence). The CDR3 runs 14 residues. V gave up 3 bases and J gave up 4 bases, with 13 bases separating them. These same records also appear under a second study, on T cells in Graves' hyperthyroidism and ophthalmopathy.

Sequences were derived from peripheral blood mononuclear cells (PBMCs), sampled at new diagnosis, from a patient treated with antithyroid drugs. The V and J genes are TRBV20-1 and TRBJ1-3; a weak D match, TRBD1 (5 bases). The receptor comes from a woman in her 30s with Graves disease. Here the CDR3 DNA reads TGCAGTGCTAGTGGTCGGACAATCGGAAACACCATATATTTT. It encodes CSASGRTIGNTIYF.